This TCR beta chain derives from a study of T-cell reconstitution after alpha-beta-depleted transplantation in children. Study-level results: Counts and diversity of T cells one year after transplant came mostly from newly produced T cells. The study traced high day-60 TCRbeta diversity in some patients to surviving recipient T cells and thymic progenitors. Reportedly, only several hundred clones from non-depleted graft cells drove alpha-beta T-cell counts at about two months.

Comment on this clonotype: Its antigen is not known.

Unique molecular identifiers were incorporated into the prepared TCRbeta library. TCRdb re-derived calls from the PCR reads in MiXCR, one entry per CDR3 protein. The table has 440,000 or so distinct CDR3 sequences, roughly two fifths seen once; the top ten hold 27%. V trimming: 5 bases; J trimming: 7 bases; junction bases outside the gene matches: 6. Germline-derived CDR1 and CDR2 are DFQATT and SNEGSKA (reference sequence). This CDR3 is built from 14 residues. The chain is built from TRBV20-1 and TRBJ2-1; TRBD2 aligns across 12 bases. The TCR comes from a girl aged 2 to 10 with aplastic anemia, due to receive a stem cell transplant. The input for sequencing was PBMCs, taken before TCRalphabeta/CD19-depleted stem cell transplant. The CDR3 here is CSAPLAGGRNEQFF. The CDR3, as DNA: TGCAGTGCTCCCCTAGCGGGGGGGCGGAATGAGCAGTTCTTC.